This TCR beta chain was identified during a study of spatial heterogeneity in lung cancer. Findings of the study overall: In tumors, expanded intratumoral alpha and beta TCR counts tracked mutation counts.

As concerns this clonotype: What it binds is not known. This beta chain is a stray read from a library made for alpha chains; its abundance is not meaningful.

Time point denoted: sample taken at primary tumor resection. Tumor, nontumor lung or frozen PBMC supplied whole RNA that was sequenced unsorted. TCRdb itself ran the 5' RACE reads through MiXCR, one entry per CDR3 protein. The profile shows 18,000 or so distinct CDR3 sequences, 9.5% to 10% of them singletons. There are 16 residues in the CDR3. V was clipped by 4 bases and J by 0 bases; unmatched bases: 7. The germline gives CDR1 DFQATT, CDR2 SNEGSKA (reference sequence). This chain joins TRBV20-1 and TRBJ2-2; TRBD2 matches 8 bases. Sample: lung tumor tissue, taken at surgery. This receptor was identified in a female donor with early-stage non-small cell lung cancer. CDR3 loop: CSAKPAGGANTGELFF. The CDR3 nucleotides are TGCAGTGCTAAACCCGCGGGGGGCGCGAACACCGGGGAGCTGTTTTTT.